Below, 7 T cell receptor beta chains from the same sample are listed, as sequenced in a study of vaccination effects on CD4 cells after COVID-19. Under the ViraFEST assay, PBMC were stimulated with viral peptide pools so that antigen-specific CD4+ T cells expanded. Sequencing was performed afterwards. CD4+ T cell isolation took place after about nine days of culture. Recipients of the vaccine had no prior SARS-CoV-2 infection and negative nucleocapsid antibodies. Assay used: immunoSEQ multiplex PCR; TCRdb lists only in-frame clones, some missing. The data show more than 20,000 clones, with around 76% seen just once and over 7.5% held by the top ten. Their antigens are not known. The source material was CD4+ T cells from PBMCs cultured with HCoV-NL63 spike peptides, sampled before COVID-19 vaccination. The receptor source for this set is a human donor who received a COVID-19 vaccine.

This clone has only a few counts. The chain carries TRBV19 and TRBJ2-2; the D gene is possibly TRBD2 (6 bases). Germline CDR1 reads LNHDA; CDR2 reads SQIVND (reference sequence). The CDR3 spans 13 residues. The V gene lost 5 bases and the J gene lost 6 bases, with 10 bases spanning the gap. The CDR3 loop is CASSVLASGELFF. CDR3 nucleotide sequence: TGTGCCAGTAGTGTACTAGCATCCGGGGAGCTGTTTTTT. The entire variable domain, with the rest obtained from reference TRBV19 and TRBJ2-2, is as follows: DGGITQSPKYLFRKEGQNVTLSCEQNLNHDAMYWYRQDPGQGLRLIYYSQIVNDFQKGDIAEGYSVSREKKESFPLTVTSAQKNPTAFYLCASSVLASGELFFGEGSRLTVL.

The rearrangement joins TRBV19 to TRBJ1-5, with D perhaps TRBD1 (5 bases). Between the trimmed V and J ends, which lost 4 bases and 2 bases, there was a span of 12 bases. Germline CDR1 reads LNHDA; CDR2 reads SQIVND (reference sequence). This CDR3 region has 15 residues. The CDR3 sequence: CASSSIGGGNQPQHF. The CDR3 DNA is TGTGCCAGTAGTAGTATTGGGGGTGGCAATCAGCCCCAGCATTTT.

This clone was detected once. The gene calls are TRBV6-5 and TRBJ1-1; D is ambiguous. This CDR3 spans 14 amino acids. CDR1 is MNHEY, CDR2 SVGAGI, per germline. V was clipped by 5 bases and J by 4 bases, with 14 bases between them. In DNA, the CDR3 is TGTGCCAGCAGTCGTACGAGGGAAAGCACTGAAGCTTTCTTT. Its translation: CASSRTRESTEAFF.

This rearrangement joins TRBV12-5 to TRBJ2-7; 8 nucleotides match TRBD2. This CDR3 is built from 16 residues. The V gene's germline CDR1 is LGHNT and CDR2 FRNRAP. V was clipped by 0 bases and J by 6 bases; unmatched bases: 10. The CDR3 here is CASGLVVGAGELEQYF. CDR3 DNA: TGTGCTAGTGGTTTGGTGGTGGGAGCGGGAGAACTCGAGCAGTACTTC.

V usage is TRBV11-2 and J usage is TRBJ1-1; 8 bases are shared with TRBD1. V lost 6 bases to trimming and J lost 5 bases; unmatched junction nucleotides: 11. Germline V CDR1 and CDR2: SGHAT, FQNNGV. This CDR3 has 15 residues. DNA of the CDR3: TGTGCCAGCAGAGGTCAGGGGGCAGGGGGAACTGAAGCTTTCTTT. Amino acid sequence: CASRGQGAGGTEAFF.

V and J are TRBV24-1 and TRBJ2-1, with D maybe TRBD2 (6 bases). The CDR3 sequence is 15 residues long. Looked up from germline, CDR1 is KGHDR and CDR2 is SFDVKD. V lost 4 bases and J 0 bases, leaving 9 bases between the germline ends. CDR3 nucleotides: TGTGCCACCAGTGAATCGGGGGTCTCCTACAATGAGCAGTTCTTC. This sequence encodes CATSESGVSYNEQFF.

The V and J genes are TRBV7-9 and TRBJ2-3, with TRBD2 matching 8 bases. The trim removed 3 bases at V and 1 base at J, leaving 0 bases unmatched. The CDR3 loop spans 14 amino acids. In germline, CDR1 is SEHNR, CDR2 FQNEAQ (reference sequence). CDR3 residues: CASSFGGGTDTQYF. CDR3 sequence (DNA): TGTGCCAGCAGCTTCGGGGGGGGCACAGATACGCAGTATTTT.